The 5 T cell receptor beta chains below were found in one sample sequenced in a study of shared clonotypes between healthy human individuals. The table came from immunoSEQ multiplex PCR; TCRdb's copy has only in-frame clones and leaves some out. Of about 2 million clones in the sample, just under 95% were seen once. CD45RO-negative, CCR7-positively selected cells formed the naive CD8 fraction, excluding terminally differentiated effector memory CD45RA+ cells. The sequenced sample was naive CD8+ T cells sorted from blood. Receptors were obtained from a man between 18 and 29 years old in good health.

Only a few counts were recorded for this clone. This sample also contains other DNA sequences that code for the same CDR3. V is TRBV19 and J is TRBJ1-5, with D unclear. Germline CDR1 reads LNHDA; CDR2 reads SQIVND (reference sequence). Trimming took 6 bases from V and 1 from J, leaving 16 bases between them. The length of the CDR3 is 16 residues. The CDR3 DNA sequence: TGTGCCAGTAGGAGCCTCCAGGACGGCAGCAATCAGCCCCAGCATTTT. Translated, it gives CASRSLQDGSNQPQHF.

The chain joins TRBV5-1 to TRBJ2-7, with TRBD1 matching 10 bases. This CDR3 has 15 residues. Germline V gene sequence: CDR1 SGHRS, CDR2 YFSETQ. The junction had 7 bases not matched to a gene; V was cut back by 0 bases and J by 7 bases. The CDR3 coding sequence is TGCGCCAGCAGCTTGGCCGGGACAGGGGTCTCGGAGCAGTACTTC. Translated: CASSLAGTGVSEQYF.

The rearrangement links TRBV6-5 to TRBJ2-3; the D gene could be TRBD1 or TRBD2 (5 bases each). Trimming took 2 bases from V and 6 from J, leaving 18 bases between them. Germline lookup yields CDR1 MNHEY and CDR2 SVGAGI. This CDR3 spans 16 amino acids. CDR3 amino acids: CASSYNSEGIGDTQYF. The CDR3 DNA is TGTGCCAGCAGTTACAACTCCGAGGGGATCGGCGATACGCAGTATTTT.

The chain has TRBV27 and TRBJ2-7; D may match TRBD1 or TRBD2 (5 bases each). Trimming left V 6 bases short and J 7 bases short, with 19 bases between. This CDR3 has 14 residues. Germline CDR1 and CDR2: MNHEY and SMNVEV (reference sequence). CDR3 in DNA: TGTGCCAGCAGGCCGGGACCCCCAAATGGGGAGCAGTACTTC. This codes for CASRPGPPNGEQYF.

The rearrangement links TRBV30 to TRBJ2-7; D perhaps matches TRBD1 (5 bases). V lost 2 bases to trimming and J lost 6 bases, with 11 bases between them. Germline V gene data show CDR1 as GTSNPN and CDR2 as SVGIG (reference sequence). The CDR3 has 12 amino acids. The CDR3 reads CAWSPQGFEQYF. DNA of the CDR3: TGTGCCTGGAGTCCGCAGGGATTCGAGCAGTACTTC.